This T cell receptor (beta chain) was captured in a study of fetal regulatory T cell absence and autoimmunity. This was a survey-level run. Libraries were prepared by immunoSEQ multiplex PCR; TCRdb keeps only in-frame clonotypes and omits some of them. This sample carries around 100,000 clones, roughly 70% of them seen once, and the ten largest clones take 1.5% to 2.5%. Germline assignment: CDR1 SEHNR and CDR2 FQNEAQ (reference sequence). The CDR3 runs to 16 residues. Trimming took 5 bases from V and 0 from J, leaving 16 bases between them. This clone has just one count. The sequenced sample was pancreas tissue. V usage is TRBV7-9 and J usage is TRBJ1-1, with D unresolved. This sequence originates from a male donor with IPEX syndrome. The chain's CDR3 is CASSRPPQEMNTEAFF. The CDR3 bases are TGTGCCAGCAGCCGTCCCCCCCAGGAGATGAACACTGAAGCTTTCTTT.